A selection of T cell receptor beta chains follows, all from one sample in a study of cytomegalovirus exposure and HLA in healthy donors. Profiled with immunoSEQ multiplex PCR; TCRdb holds only in-frame clones, not every one. The sample yields 85,000 to 100,000 clones, over 70% seen once. Sequenced material: PBMCs. These TCRs come from a middle-aged man in good health and CMV-seropositive. Both conserved end residues are part of each CDR3. The D gene is left open where the match is weak. Not all rows give a size; the values are once, few, many and, for expanded clones, a class.

v_gene: TRBV19; j_gene: TRBJ1-2; d_gene: NA; abundance: NA; CDR3aa: CASSPWMGEGNYGYTF; CDR3nt: TGTGCCAGTAGCCCATGGATGGGGGAGGGCAACTATGGCTACACCTTC
v_gene: TRBV6-5; j_gene: TRBJ1-2; d_gene: NA; abundance: NA; CDR3aa: CASSYREGPLNGYTF; CDR3nt: TGTGCCAGCAGTTACCGGGAAGGCCCGTTAAATGGCTACACCTTC
v_gene: TRBV4-1; j_gene: TRBJ2-5; d_gene: NA; abundance: NA; CDR3aa: CASSQGRGGGTETQYF; CDR3nt: TGCGCCAGCAGCCAGGGGCGGGGAGGAGGGACAGAGACCCAGTACTTC
v_gene: TRBV19; j_gene: TRBJ2-4; d_gene: TRBD1; abundance: NA; CDR3aa: CASRGTGGGVIQYF; CDR3nt: TGTGCCAGTCGGGGGACAGGAGGAGGGGTCATTCAGTACTTC
v_gene: TRBV6-1; j_gene: TRBJ1-5; d_gene: NA; abundance: NA; CDR3aa: CASSGQINQPQHF; CDR3nt: TGTGCCAGCAGTGGGCAGATCAATCAGCCCCAGCATTTT
v_gene: TRBV9; j_gene: TRBJ2-3; d_gene: TRBD2; abundance: NA; CDR3aa: CASSVQLRLSSGGDTQYF; CDR3nt: TGTGCCAGCAGCGTGCAACTACGACTCAGCAGCGGGGGAGATACGCAGTATTTT
v_gene: TRBV6-6; j_gene: TRBJ2-5; d_gene: TRBD1; abundance: NA; CDR3aa: CAAKPGQGFKETQYF; CDR3nt: TGTGCCGCGAAGCCGGGACAGGGGTTCAAAGAGACCCAGTACTTC
v_gene: TRBV4-1; j_gene: TRBJ2-5; d_gene: TRBD2; abundance: NA; CDR3aa: CASSLTLAGGQETQYF; CDR3nt: TGCGCCAGCAGCCTTACTCTAGCGGGGGGTCAAGAGACCCAGTACTTC
v_gene: TRBV7-8; j_gene: TRBJ1-1; d_gene: TRBD1; abundance: few; CDR3aa: CASNRGGTEAFF; CDR3nt: TGTGCCAGCAACAGGGGGGGAACTGAAGCTTTCTTT
v_gene: TRBV7-3; j_gene: TRBJ2-5; d_gene: NA; abundance: NA; CDR3aa: CASSSGVGETQYF; CDR3nt: TGTGCCAGCAGCTCGGGGGTAGGGGAGACCCAGTACTTC
v_gene: TRBV28; j_gene: TRBJ2-3; d_gene: TRBD2; abundance: NA; CDR3aa: CASSSFRTSESTDTQYF; CDR3nt: TGTGCCAGCAGTTCATTCAGGACTAGCGAGAGCACAGATACGCAGTATTTT
v_gene: TRBV21-1; j_gene: TRBJ1-5; d_gene: NA; abundance: NA; CDR3aa: CASSYKGGDQPQHF; CDR3nt: TGTGCCAGCAGTTACAAGGGGGGGGACCAGCCCCAGCATTTT
v_gene: TRBV7-2; j_gene: TRBJ2-1; d_gene: NA; abundance: NA; CDR3aa: CASSLPQGNDEQFF; CDR3nt: TGTGCCAGCAGCCTCCCACAGGGTAACGATGAGCAGTTCTTC
v_gene: TRBV7-2; j_gene: TRBJ2-2; d_gene: TRBD2; abundance: NA; CDR3aa: CASSLETGGTGELFF; CDR3nt: TGTGCCAGCAGCTTAGAGACGGGGGGCACCGGGGAGCTGTTTTTT
v_gene: TRBV5-5; j_gene: TRBJ1-1; d_gene: NA; abundance: many; CDR3aa: CASSVTPGRDTEAFF; CDR3nt: TGTGCCAGCAGTGTTACCCCTGGGAGGGACACTGAAGCTTTCTTT
v_gene: TRBV5-5; j_gene: TRBJ1-4; d_gene: TRBD1; abundance: NA; CDR3aa: CASSLVGTGDWGEKLFF; CDR3nt: TGTGCCAGCAGCTTGGTCGGGACAGGGGATTGGGGTGAAAAACTGTTTTTT
v_gene: TRBV4-1; j_gene: TRBJ2-1; d_gene: TRBD2; abundance: NA; CDR3aa: CASSQLTGTSGNEQFF; CDR3nt: TGCGCCAGCAGCCAACTAACCGGGACTAGCGGGAATGAGCAGTTCTTC
v_gene: TRBV2; j_gene: TRBJ1-6; d_gene: NA; abundance: NA; CDR3aa: CASSEALGRNDSPLHF; CDR3nt: TGTGCCAGCAGTGAAGCCCTCGGGAGGAATGATTCACCCCTCCACTTT
v_gene: TRBV29-1; j_gene: TRBJ1-1; d_gene: TRBD1; abundance: NA; CDR3aa: CSLPAGQGATEAFF; CDR3nt: TGCAGCCTACCGGCCGGACAGGGCGCCACTGAAGCTTTCTTT
v_gene: TRBV5-1; j_gene: TRBJ2-5; d_gene: NA; abundance: NA; CDR3aa: CASSLGRGPQETQYF; CDR3nt: TGCGCCAGCAGCTTGGGGCGGGGACCGCAAGAGACCCAGTACTTC
v_gene: TRBV11-1; j_gene: TRBJ1-1; d_gene: TRBD1; abundance: NA; CDR3aa: CASSTRQGWAEAFF; CDR3nt: TGTGCCAGCAGCACCAGACAGGGGTGGGCTGAAGCTTTCTTT
v_gene: TRBV5-6; j_gene: TRBJ2-1; d_gene: NA; abundance: NA; CDR3aa: CASSIRGTYNEQFF; CDR3nt: TGTGCCAGCAGCATCAGGGGAACCTACAATGAGCAGTTCTTC
v_gene: TRBV28; j_gene: TRBJ1-1; d_gene: NA; abundance: once; CDR3aa: CASSSPAPGGTEAFF; CDR3nt: TGTGCCAGCAGTTCCCCGGCCCCGGGGGGAACTGAAGCTTTCTTT
v_gene: TRBV30; j_gene: TRBJ1-1; d_gene: TRBD1; abundance: NA; CDR3aa: CAWSLQGTGVSNTEAFF; CDR3nt: TGTGCCTGGAGTCTCCAGGGGACAGGGGTTTCCAACACTGAAGCTTTCTTT
v_gene: TRBV4-1; j_gene: TRBJ1-3; d_gene: TRBD1; abundance: few; CDR3aa: CASSPGQGPSGNTIYF; CDR3nt: TGCGCCAGCAGCCCAGGACAGGGACCGTCTGGAAACACCATATATTTT
v_gene: TRBV6-6; j_gene: TRBJ1-5; d_gene: NA; abundance: NA; CDR3aa: CASSYGGLGRPQHF; CDR3nt: TGTGCCAGCAGTTACGGGGGCCTGGGTAGGCCCCAGCATTTT
v_gene: TRBV5-5; j_gene: TRBJ1-6; d_gene: NA; abundance: few; CDR3aa: CASSLTRDIRSYNSPLHF; CDR3nt: TGTGCCAGCAGCTTGACCCGGGACATACGCTCCTATAATTCACCCCTCCACTTT
v_gene: TRBV11-2; j_gene: TRBJ2-7; d_gene: TRBD2; abundance: NA; CDR3aa: CASSLDWTSGGHEQYF; CDR3nt: TGTGCCAGCAGCTTAGACTGGACTAGCGGGGGCCACGAGCAGTACTTC
v_gene: TRBV30; j_gene: TRBJ1-5; d_gene: NA; abundance: NA; CDR3aa: CAWSVIGGREQPQNF; CDR3nt: TGTGCCTGGAGTGTAATCGGGGGGCGCGAGCAGCCCCAGAATTTT
v_gene: TRBV28; j_gene: TRBJ1-2; d_gene: TRBD1; abundance: NA; CDR3aa: CASSMTGAEIRYGYTF; CDR3nt: TGTGCCAGCAGTATGACAGGGGCCGAAATTAGGTATGGCTACACCTTC
v_gene: TRBV27; j_gene: TRBJ1-5; d_gene: NA; abundance: NA; CDR3aa: CASRYTGLGQPQNF; CDR3nt: TGTGCCAGCAGATACACAGGTCTCGGTCAGCCCCAGAATTTT
v_gene: TRBV5-6; j_gene: TRBJ2-1; d_gene: NA; abundance: NA; CDR3aa: CASSWGQGSYNEQFF; CDR3nt: TGTGCCAGCAGCTGGGGCCAGGGTTCCTACAATGAGCAGTTCTTC
v_gene: TRBV7-9; j_gene: TRBJ2-1; d_gene: TRBD2; abundance: NA; CDR3aa: CASIGGSSGASYNEQFF; CDR3nt: TGTGCCAGCATAGGAGGTAGTAGCGGGGCTTCCTACAATGAGCAGTTCTTC
v_gene: TRBV7-2; j_gene: TRBJ1-3; d_gene: NA; abundance: NA; CDR3aa: CASSLGGVPGNTIYF; CDR3nt: TGTGCCAGCAGCTTAGGGGGAGTCCCTGGAAACACCATATATTTT
v_gene: TRBV7-3; j_gene: TRBJ1-3; d_gene: NA; abundance: few; CDR3aa: CASSEVGSTGNTIYF; CDR3nt: TGTGCCAGCAGCGAGGTGGGGAGCACTGGAAACACCATATATTTT
v_gene: TRBV5-6; j_gene: TRBJ2-7; d_gene: NA; abundance: few; CDR3aa: CASSWGYLAYEQYF; CDR3nt: TGTGCCAGCAGTTGGGGCTACTTAGCCTACGAGCAGTACTTC
v_gene: TRBV18; j_gene: TRBJ1-6; d_gene: NA; abundance: NA; CDR3aa: CASSPSYGGDSPLHF; CDR3nt: TGTGCCAGCTCACCGAGTTATGGGGGGGATTCACCCCTCCACTTT
v_gene: TRBV10-3; j_gene: TRBJ1-1; d_gene: NA; abundance: NA; CDR3aa: CASRQGGKNEAFF; CDR3nt: TGTGCCAGTAGGCAGGGTGGGAAAAATGAAGCTTTCTTT
v_gene: TRBV10-3; j_gene: TRBJ2-3; d_gene: NA; abundance: NA; CDR3aa: CAIQPPGVADTQYF; CDR3nt: TGTGCCATCCAACCTCCAGGGGTGGCAGATACGCAGTATTTT
v_gene: TRBV21-1; j_gene: TRBJ1-2; d_gene: NA; abundance: NA; CDR3aa: CASSKEFGQLSYNGYTF; CDR3nt: TGTGCCAGCAGCAAAGAGTTCGGACAGCTTTCATACAATGGCTACACCTTC
v_gene: TRBV14; j_gene: TRBJ1-3; d_gene: TRBD1; abundance: NA; CDR3aa: CASSQMWDSYLYF; CDR3nt: TGTGCCAGCAGCCAAATGTGGGACAGCTATCTATATTTT
v_gene: TRBV7-2; j_gene: TRBJ1-2; d_gene: NA; abundance: once; CDR3aa: CASSLYAISYGYTF; CDR3nt: TGTGCCAGCAGCTTATACGCCATCAGCTATGGCTACACCTTC
v_gene: TRBV30; j_gene: TRBJ2-7; d_gene: NA; abundance: NA; CDR3aa: CAWSSRAPWEQYF; CDR3nt: TGTGCCTGGAGTTCGCGGGCCCCCTGGGAGCAGTACTTC
v_gene: TRBV19; j_gene: TRBJ2-3; d_gene: TRBD2; abundance: NA; CDR3aa: CASTSGGALADTQYF; CDR3nt: TGTGCCAGTACTAGCGGGGGGGCACTTGCAGATACGCAGTATTTT
v_gene: TRBV15; j_gene: TRBJ1-1; d_gene: NA; abundance: NA; CDR3aa: CATSREKGQNTEAFF; CDR3nt: TGTGCCACCAGCAGAGAAAAGGGGCAGAACACTGAAGCTTTCTTT
v_gene: TRBV2; j_gene: TRBJ1-2; d_gene: NA; abundance: NA; CDR3aa: CASSVSRGTLNYGYTF; CDR3nt: TGTGCCAGCAGTGTATCTCGAGGGACACTAAACTATGGCTACACCTTC
v_gene: TRBV19; j_gene: TRBJ2-3; d_gene: NA; abundance: NA; CDR3aa: CASSHSRAFTDTQYF; CDR3nt: TGTGCCAGTAGTCACTCCAGGGCCTTCACAGATACGCAGTATTTT
v_gene: TRBV27; j_gene: TRBJ2-5; d_gene: NA; abundance: NA; CDR3aa: CASSPFVGGMIPQETQYF; CDR3nt: TGTGCCAGCAGTCCTTTCGTAGGGGGAATGATCCCTCAAGAGACCCAGTACTTC
v_gene: TRBV27; j_gene: TRBJ2-1; d_gene: NA; abundance: NA; CDR3aa: CASIPTAVPGNEQFF; CDR3nt: TGTGCCAGCATCCCGACAGCCGTTCCCGGCAATGAGCAGTTCTTC
v_gene: TRBV19; j_gene: TRBJ2-7; d_gene: TRBD1; abundance: NA; CDR3aa: CASSASGTAYEQYF; CDR3nt: TGTGCCAGTAGTGCCTCCGGGACAGCCTACGAGCAGTACTTC
v_gene: TRBV7-2; j_gene: TRBJ2-7; d_gene: NA; abundance: NA; CDR3aa: CASSPNGGVGYEQYF; CDR3nt: TGTGCCAGCAGCCCCAACGGCGGGGTGGGCTACGAGCAGTACTTC
v_gene: TRBV4-1; j_gene: TRBJ1-1; d_gene: NA; abundance: NA; CDR3aa: CASSQAPRGSSEAFF; CDR3nt: TGCGCCAGCAGCCAAGCTCCGAGGGGGTCCTCTGAAGCTTTCTTT
v_gene: TRBV6-5; j_gene: TRBJ1-3; d_gene: NA; abundance: NA; CDR3aa: CASSRGIPGGNTIYF; CDR3nt: TGTGCCAGCAGCCGCGGGATACCCGGGGGAAACACCATATATTTT
v_gene: TRBV2; j_gene: TRBJ1-5; d_gene: NA; abundance: NA; CDR3aa: CASSEGTTRLYQPQHF; CDR3nt: TGTGCCAGCAGTGAAGGGACAACTCGCCTTTATCAGCCCCAGCATTTT
v_gene: TRBV19; j_gene: TRBJ2-1; d_gene: TRBD1; abundance: NA; CDR3aa: CASTPGTELYNEQFF; CDR3nt: TGTGCCAGTACCCCCGGGACAGAACTATACAATGAGCAGTTCTTC
v_gene: TRBV2; j_gene: TRBJ1-1; d_gene: NA; abundance: NA; CDR3aa: CASSVFRLNTEAFF; CDR3nt: TGTGCCAGCAGTGTGTTTAGACTTAACACTGAAGCTTTCTTT
v_gene: TRBV19; j_gene: TRBJ1-5; d_gene: NA; abundance: NA; CDR3aa: CASSPQQSSNQPQHF; CDR3nt: TGTGCCAGTAGTCCCCAACAGTCTAGCAATCAGCCCCAGCATTTT
v_gene: TRBV7-9; j_gene: TRBJ2-7; d_gene: TRBD1; abundance: NA; CDR3aa: CASSLTGGVYEQYF; CDR3nt: TGTGCCAGCAGCTTGACAGGGGGCGTTTACGAGCAGTACTTC
v_gene: TRBV7-2; j_gene: TRBJ2-3; d_gene: NA; abundance: NA; CDR3aa: CASSLVADQTQYF; CDR3nt: TGTGCCAGCAGCTTAGTGGCTGATCAGACGCAGTATTTT